Listed here are 8 T cell receptor beta chains from one sample, sequenced in a study of regulatory T cells in long-lasting Graves disease. Building of the TCR beta libraries involved iRepertoire HTBI primers and Arm-PCR of CDR3 regions. TCRdb analysed the multiplex PCR reads with MiXCR anew, one entry per CDR3 protein. The sample lists about 430,000 distinct CDR3 sequences, approximately 16% occurring once. Time point meaning: newly diagnosed GD, antithyroid drugs for less than 3 months. PBMC-derived RNA was used for the TCR library. The data also belong to a second study, concerning T cells in Graves' hyperthyroidism and ophthalmopathy.

The sequencing here drew on peripheral blood mononuclear cells (PBMCs), taken at new diagnosis, from a patient treated with antithyroid drugs. These receptors were collected from a woman in her thirties or forties with Graves disease.

This clonotype is a singleton in its sample. This likely traces to a read error, being one base from a far larger clone. The chain carries TRBV28 and TRBJ2-3; D call uncertain. The J call is in doubt because the DNA end fits TRBJ1-1 better. The CDR3 extends over 14 amino acids. Germline V lookup: CDR1 MDHEN, CDR2 SYDVKM. CDR3: CVSSLTGDLTEAFF. CDR3 coding DNA: TGTGTCAGCAGTTTGACCGGGGATTTGACTGAAGCTTTCTTT.

This clonotype was seen a single time. A much larger clone is a single base away; this may be a read error. This chain links TRBV28 with TRBJ1-1, with TRBD1 identical over 8 bases. Germline assignment: CDR1 MDHEN and CDR2 SYDVKM. The CDR3 runs 15 residues. V was clipped by 5 bases and J by 4 bases; unmatched bases: 9. CDR3 bases: TGTGCCAGCAGTAATCTACAGGGGGGAGGCACTGAAGCTTTCTTT. Translated, it gives CASSNLQGGGTEAFF.

The chain recombines TRBV9 with TRBJ2-5, with 14 bases lining up with TRBD2. J gave up 4 bases and V 3 bases, and 8 bases lay outside the gene matches. In germline, CDR1 is SGDLS, CDR2 YYNGEE. CDR3 size: 17 residues. CDR3 nucleotides: TGTGCCAGCAGCGCCTCGGAGGGACTAGCGGGAGCAGAGACCCAGTACTTC. This translates into CASSASEGLAGAETQYF.

This clonotype was detected only once. The rearrangement joins TRBV30 to TRBJ2-3; a possible D gene is TRBD1 (5 bases). The germline gives CDR1 GTSNPN, CDR2 SVGIG (reference sequence). CDR3 length: 13 amino acids. In DNA, the CDR3 is TGTGCTGGGGCATCGGTTAGCACAGATACGCAGTATTTT. It is translated as CAGASVSTDTQYF.

Many counts were recorded for this clonotype. V and J are TRBV4-1 and TRBJ2-5, with TRBD2 identical over 7 bases. Germline V gene sequence: CDR1 MGHRA, CDR2 YSYEKL. The ends lost 7 bases at V and 5 bases at J; junction bases unmatched: 16. This CDR3 is built from 16 residues. The CDR3 loop reads CASNPGTTLPRETQYF. In nucleotides, the CDR3 is TGCGCCAGCAACCCCGGGACTACCCTTCCAAGGGAGACCCAGTACTTC.

The rearrangement uses TRBV20-1 and TRBJ2-1; 10 bases map to TRBD2. Germline values: CDR1 DFQATT, CDR2 SNEGSKA (reference sequence). The CDR3 covers 16 residues. The junction had 12 bases not matched to a gene; V was cut back by 5 bases and J by 5 bases. DNA of the CDR3: TGCAGTGCTCGCTGGACGCTAGCGGGGGCAGACAATGAGCAGTTCTTC. The encoded protein is CSARWTLAGADNEQFF.

V is TRBV4-1 and J is TRBJ1-6; the D is unclear. The V end lost 3 bases, the J end lost 6 bases, and 6 bases lay between the germline ends. The germline CDR1 and CDR2 sequences are MGHRA and YSYEKL. The CDR3 runs 13 residues. CDR3 amino acids: CASSQDLNSPLHF. The CDR3 DNA is TGCGCCAGCAGCCAGGACCTTAATTCACCCCTCCACTTT.

This clonotype occurred many times. The chain is built from TRBV3-1 and TRBJ2-1; 8 bases fit TRBD1. Germline V lookup: CDR1 LGHDT, CDR2 YNNKEL (reference sequence). This CDR3 has 17 amino acids. V was pared by 3 bases and J by 2 bases, with 9 bases of the junction left unmatched. CDR3 region: CASSHDPGGFTYNEQFF. The CDR3 DNA sequence: TGTGCCAGCAGCCATGACCCAGGGGGCTTCACCTACAATGAGCAGTTCTTC.